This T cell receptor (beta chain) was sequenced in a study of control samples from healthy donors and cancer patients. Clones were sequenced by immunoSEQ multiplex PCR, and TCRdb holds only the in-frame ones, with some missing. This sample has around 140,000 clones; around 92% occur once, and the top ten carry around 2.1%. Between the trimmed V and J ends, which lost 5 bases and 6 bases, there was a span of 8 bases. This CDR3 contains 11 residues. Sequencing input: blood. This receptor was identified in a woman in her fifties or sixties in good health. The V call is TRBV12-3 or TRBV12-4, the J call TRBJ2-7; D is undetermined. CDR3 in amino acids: CASSVSSEQYF. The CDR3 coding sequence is TGTGCCAGCAGTGTCAGTAGCGAGCAGTACTTC.